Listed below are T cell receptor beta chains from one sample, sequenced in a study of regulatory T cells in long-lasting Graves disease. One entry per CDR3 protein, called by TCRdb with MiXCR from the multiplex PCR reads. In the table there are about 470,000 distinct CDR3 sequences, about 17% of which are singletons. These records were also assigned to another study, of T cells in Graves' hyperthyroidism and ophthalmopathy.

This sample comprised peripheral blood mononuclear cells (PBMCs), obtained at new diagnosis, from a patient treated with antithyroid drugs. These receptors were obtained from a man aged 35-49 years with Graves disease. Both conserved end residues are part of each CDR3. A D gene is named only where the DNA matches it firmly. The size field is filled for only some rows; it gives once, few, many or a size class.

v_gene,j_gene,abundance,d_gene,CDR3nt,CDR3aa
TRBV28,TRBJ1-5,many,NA,TGTGCCAGCAGTTTTGGGGGGGGTCAGCCCCAGCATTTT,CASSFGGGQPQHF
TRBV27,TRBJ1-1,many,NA,TGTGCCAGCAGACTAGGGGGCACTGAAGCTTTCTTT,CASRLGGTEAFF
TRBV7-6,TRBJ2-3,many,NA,TGTGCCAGCAGCTTATTGGACACCCGCACAGATACGCAGTATTTT,CASSLLDTRTDTQYF
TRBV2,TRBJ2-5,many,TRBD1,TGTGCCAGCACAGGACAGGGTCAAGAGACCCAGTACTTC,CASTGQGQETQYF
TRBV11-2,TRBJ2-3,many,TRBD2,TGTGCCAGCAGCCAAACTAGCGGGAGGGGGGATACGCAGTATTTT,CASSQTSGRGDTQYF
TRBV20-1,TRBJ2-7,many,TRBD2,TGCAGTGCTAGAGACAAAGGGACTAGCGGGAAACTCGAGCAGTACTTC,CSARDKGTSGKLEQYF
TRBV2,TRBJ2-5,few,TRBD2,TGTGCCAGACAAGGGCCAGCGGGAGATTTAGAGACCCAGTACTTC,CARQGPAGDLETQYF
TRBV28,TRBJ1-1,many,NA,TGTGCCAGCAGCTTAATTAAGAACACTGAAGCTTTCTTT,CASSLIKNTEAFF
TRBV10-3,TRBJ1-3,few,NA,TGTGCCACCCAAGGGGACGCGCGGCGCGGAATCGGAAACACCATATATTTT,CATQGDARRGIGNTIYF
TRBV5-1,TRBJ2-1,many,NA,TGCGCCAGCAGCTTGGCCTTAGCAGGCAATGAGCAGTTCTTC,CASSLALAGNEQFF
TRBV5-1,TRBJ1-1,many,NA,TGCGCCAGCACCGTCGGGACAAAGAACACTGAAGCTTTCTTT,CASTVGTKNTEAFF
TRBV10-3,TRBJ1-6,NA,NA,TGTGCCATCAGTGAGTCTGGGGACTCTAATTCACCCCTCCACTTT,CAISESGDSNSPLHF
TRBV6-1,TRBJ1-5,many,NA,TGTGCCAGCTCGCGTGGGGGGGGAAATCAGCCCCAGCATTTT,CASSRGGGNQPQHF
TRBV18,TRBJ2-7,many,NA,TGTGCCAGCTCAGTTAGCGAGTCCTACGAGCAGTACTTC,CASSVSESYEQYF
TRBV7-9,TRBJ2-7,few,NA,TGTGCCAGCAGCTTAGCCCTAGGGACTGATAACTACGAGCAGTACTTC,CASSLALGTDNYEQYF
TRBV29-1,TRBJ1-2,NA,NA,TGCAGCGTTGAAGAGTTGCAGGGACCTGGCTACACCTTC,CSVEELQGPGYTF
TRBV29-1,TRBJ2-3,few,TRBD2,TGCAGCGTCACTAGCGGGAGAAACACAGATACGCAGTATTTT,CSVTSGRNTDTQYF
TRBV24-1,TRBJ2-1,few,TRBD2,TGTGCCACCAGTGATTTTCGCGGGAGACTGGATGAGCAGTTCTTC,CATSDFRGRLDEQFF
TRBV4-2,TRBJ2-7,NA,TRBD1,TGTGCCAGCAGCCAAGTGGGACAGGGGGCGCTGAATTACGAGCAGTACTTC,CASSQVGQGALNYEQYF
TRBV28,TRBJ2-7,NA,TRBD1,TGTGCCAGCAGACGGGACAGGGGGGTCCAGTACTTC,CASRRDRGVQYF
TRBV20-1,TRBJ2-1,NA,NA,TGCAGTGCTAGAGGGGTAGCTCTGAATGAGCAGTTCTTC,CSARGVALNEQFF
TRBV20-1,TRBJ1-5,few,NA,TGCAGTGCTATCAGGGTCGGGCAGCCCCAGCATTTT,CSAIRVGQPQHF
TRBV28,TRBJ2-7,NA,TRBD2,TGTGCCAGCAGTTTGTGGCTAGCGGGAGTATACGAGCAGTACTTC,CASSLWLAGVYEQYF
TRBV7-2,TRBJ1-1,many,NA,TGTGCCAGCAGCTTAGAGGGGGGAAGGACTGAAGCTTTCTTT,CASSLEGGRTEAFF
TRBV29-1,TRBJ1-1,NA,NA,TGCAGCGTTGAATTCGGGCGGGGGAACACTGAAGCTTTCTTT,CSVEFGRGNTEAFF
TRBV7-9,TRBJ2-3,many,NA,TGTGCCAGCACCGGCCTATCTTGGGATACGCAGTATTTT,CASTGLSWDTQYF
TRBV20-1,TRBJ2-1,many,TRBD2,TGCAGTATTGCGGGGGGGCAGTTCTTC,CSIAGGQFF
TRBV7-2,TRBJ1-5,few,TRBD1,TGTGCCAGCAGCCGGGACAGGGCTTATTGGCCCCAGCATTTT,CASSRDRAYWPQHF
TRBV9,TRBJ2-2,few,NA,TGTGCCAGCAGCGTAGGGGCCTCTACCGGGGAGCTGTTTTTT,CASSVGASTGELFF
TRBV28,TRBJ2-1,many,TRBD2,TGTGCCAGCAGTTCCCTAGCGGGAGAAAGGTACAATGAGCAGTTCTTC,CASSSLAGERYNEQFF
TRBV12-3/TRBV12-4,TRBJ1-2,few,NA,TGTGCCAGCAGTCCCGGACGGACACTGTATGGCTACACCTTC,CASSPGRTLYGYTF
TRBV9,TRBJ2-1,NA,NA,TGTGCCAGCAGCGTAGGGGGAGTGCAGTTCTTC,CASSVGGVQFF
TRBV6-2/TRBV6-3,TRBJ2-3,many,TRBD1,TGTGCCAGCAGTATCGCCGGGACAGGGAGTACGCAGTATTTT,CASSIAGTGSTQYF
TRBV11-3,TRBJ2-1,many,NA,TGTGCCAGCAGCTTAGAGAACGTCGATGAGCAGTTCTTC,CASSLENVDEQFF
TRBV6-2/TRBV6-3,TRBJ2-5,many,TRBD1,TGTGCCAGCAGGCCCCGGGACAGGGGTTTCGAGACCCAGTACTTC,CASRPRDRGFETQYF
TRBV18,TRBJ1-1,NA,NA,TGTGCCAGCTCACCACCTCTACGTCCCATGAACACTGAAGCTTTCTTT,CASSPPLRPMNTEAFF
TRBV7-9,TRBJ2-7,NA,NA,TGTGCCAACAGCTTAGATTACGGTCGGAAGATCTTGGACGAGCAGTACTTC,CANSLDYGRKILDEQYF
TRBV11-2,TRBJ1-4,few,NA,TGTGCCAGCAGCTTGTACAAGGGGACTAATGAAAAACTGTTTTTT,CASSLYKGTNEKLFF
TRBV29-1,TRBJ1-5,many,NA,TGCAGCGTTGTGACGGCTAGCAATCAGCCCCAGCATTTT,CSVVTASNQPQHF
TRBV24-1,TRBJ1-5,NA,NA,TGTGCCACCAGTGATTTAGGACTCAATCAGCCCCAGCATTTT,CATSDLGLNQPQHF
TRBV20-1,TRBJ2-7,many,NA,TGCAGTGCTAGAGGGGGCACTAAGAGCTACGAGCAGTACTTC,CSARGGTKSYEQYF
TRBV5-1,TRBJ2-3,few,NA,TGCGCCAGCAGCTCTAGTGTCCCAGATACGCAGTATTTT,CASSSSVPDTQYF
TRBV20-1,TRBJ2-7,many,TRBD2,TGCAGTGCTAGCCTTACTAGCGGGAGGGCGCGCGAGCAGTACTTC,CSASLTSGRAREQYF
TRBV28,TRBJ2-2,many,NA,TGTGCCAGCAGTTCCCGGGACAAATACACCGGGGAGCTGTTTTTT,CASSSRDKYTGELFF
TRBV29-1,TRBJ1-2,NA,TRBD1,TGCAGCGCTGAGGGGGGACAGGGGTTCTATGGCTACACCTTC,CSAEGGQGFYGYTF
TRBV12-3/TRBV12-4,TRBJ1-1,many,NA,TGTGCCAGCAGTTTAGAGGTAGAAACTGAAGCTTTCTTT,CASSLEVETEAFF
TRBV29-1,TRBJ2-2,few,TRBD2,TGCAGCGGTAGGGAGGGGAACACCGGGGAGCTGTTTTTT,CSGREGNTGELFF
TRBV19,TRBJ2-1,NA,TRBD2,TGTGCCAGCAACGGGTGGACTAGCGGGAGGGCCTACTACAATGAGCAGTTCTTC,CASNGWTSGRAYYNEQFF
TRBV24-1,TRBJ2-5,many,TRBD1,TGTGCCACCAGTGATCTGACCCCCGGGACAGGACCAGAGACCCAGTACTTC,CATSDLTPGTGPETQYF
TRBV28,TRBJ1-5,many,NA,TGTGCCAGCAGTCTCCCCGCGCCCAATCAGCCCCAGCATTTT,CASSLPAPNQPQHF
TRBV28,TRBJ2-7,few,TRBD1,TGTGCCAGCAGTTTCGCGGGACAGGGGACCGAGCAGTACTTC,CASSFAGQGTEQYF
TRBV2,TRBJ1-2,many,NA,TGTGCCAGCGAGGTTAAGGTTAACTATGGCTACACCTTC,CASEVKVNYGYTF
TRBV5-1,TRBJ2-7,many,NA,TGCGCCAGCAGCTTGGAAGGGGCCGAGCAGTACTTC,CASSLEGAEQYF
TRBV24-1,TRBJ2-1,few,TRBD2,TGTGCCACCAGTGACCCGGCGGGAGCCCACAATGAGCAGTTCTTC,CATSDPAGAHNEQFF
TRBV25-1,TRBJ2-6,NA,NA,TGTGCCAGCAGTGAAGGGATCTCTGGGGCCAACGTCCTGACTTTC,CASSEGISGANVLTF
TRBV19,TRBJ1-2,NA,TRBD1,TGTGCCAGTAGTGGAATTCGGGACAGGGGAGACTATGGCTACACCTTC,CASSGIRDRGDYGYTF
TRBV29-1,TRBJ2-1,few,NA,TGCAGCGCCCTTCGCGGGCCCGCCTACAATGAGCAGTTCTTC,CSALRGPAYNEQFF